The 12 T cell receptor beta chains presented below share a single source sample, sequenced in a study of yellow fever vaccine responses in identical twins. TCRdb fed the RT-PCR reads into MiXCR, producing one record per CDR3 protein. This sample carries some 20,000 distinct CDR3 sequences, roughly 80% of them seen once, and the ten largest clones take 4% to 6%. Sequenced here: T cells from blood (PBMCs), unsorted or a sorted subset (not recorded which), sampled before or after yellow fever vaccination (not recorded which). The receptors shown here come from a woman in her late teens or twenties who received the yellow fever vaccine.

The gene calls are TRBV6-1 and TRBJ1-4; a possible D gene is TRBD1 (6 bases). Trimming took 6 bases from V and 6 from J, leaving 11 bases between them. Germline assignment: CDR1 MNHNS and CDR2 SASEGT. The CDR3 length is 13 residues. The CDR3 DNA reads TGTGCCAGCAGGGGGCCAGGGGATGAAAAACTGTTTTTT. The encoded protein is CASRGPGDEKLFF.

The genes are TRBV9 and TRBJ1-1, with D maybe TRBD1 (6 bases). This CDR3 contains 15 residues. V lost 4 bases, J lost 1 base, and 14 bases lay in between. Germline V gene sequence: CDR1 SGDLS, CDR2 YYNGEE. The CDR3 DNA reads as TGTGCCAGCAGCCCTGACATGGGGGCGAACACTGAAGCTTTCTTT. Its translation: CASSPDMGANTEAFF.

The CDR3 sequence is CAISDVGLAVGEKLFF. CDR3 DNA: TGTGCCATCAGTGACGTCGGGCTCGCGGTAGGCGAAAAACTGTTTTTT. The V gene is TRBV10-3, the J gene TRBJ1-4; D not resolved. Germline V gene sequence: CDR1 ENHRY, CDR2 SYGVKD. The V end was cut by 3 bases, the J end by 8 bases, with 19 bases between. The CDR3 spans 16 residues.

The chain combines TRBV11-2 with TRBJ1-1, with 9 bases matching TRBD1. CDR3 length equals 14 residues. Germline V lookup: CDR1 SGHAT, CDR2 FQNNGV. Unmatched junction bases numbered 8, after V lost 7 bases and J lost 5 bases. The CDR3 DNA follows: TGTGCCAGCACGCCACAGGGGGCCGGGACTGAAGCTTTCTTT. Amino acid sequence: CASTPQGAGTEAFF.

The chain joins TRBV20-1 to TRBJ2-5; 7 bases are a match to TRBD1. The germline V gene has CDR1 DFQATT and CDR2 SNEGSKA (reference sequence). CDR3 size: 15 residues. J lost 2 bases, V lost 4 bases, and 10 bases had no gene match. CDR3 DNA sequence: TGCAGTGCTACGAAAGGGACAGTACGTCAAGAGACCCAGTACTTC. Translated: CSATKGTVRQETQYF.

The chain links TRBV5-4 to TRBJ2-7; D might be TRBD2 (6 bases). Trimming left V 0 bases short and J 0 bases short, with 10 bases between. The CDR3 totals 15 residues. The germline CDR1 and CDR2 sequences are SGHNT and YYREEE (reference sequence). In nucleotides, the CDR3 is TGTGCCAGCAGCTTGGCTGGGGGACTCTCCTACGAGCAGTACTTC. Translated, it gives CASSLAGGLSYEQYF.

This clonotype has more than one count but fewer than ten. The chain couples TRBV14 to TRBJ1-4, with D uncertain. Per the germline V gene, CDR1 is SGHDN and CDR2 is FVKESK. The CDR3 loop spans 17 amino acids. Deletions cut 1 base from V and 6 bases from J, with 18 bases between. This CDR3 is CASSQGSTSISYEKLFF. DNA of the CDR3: TGTGCCAGCAGCCAAGGGTCTACCTCGATTTCGTATGAAAAACTGTTTTTT. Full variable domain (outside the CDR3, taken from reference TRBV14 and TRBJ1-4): EAGVTQFPSHSVIEKGQTVTLRCDPISGHDNLYWYRRVMGKEIKFLLHFVKESKQDESGMPNNRFLAERTGGTYSTLKVQPAELEDSGVYFCASSQGSTSISYEKLFFGSGTQLSVL.

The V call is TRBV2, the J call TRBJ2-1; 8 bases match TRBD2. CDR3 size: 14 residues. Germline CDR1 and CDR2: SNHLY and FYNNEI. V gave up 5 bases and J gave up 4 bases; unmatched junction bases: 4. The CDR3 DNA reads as TGTGCCAGCAGTAGTAGCGGGGCTTACAATGAGCAGTTCTTC. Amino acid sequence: CASSSSGAYNEQFF. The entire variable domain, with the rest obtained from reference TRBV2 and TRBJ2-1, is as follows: EPEVTQTPSHQVTQMGQEVILRCVPISNHLYFYWYRQILGQKVEFLVSFYNNEISEKSEIFDDQFSVERPDGSNFTLKIRSTKLEDSAMYFCASSSSGAYNEQFFGPGTRLTVL.

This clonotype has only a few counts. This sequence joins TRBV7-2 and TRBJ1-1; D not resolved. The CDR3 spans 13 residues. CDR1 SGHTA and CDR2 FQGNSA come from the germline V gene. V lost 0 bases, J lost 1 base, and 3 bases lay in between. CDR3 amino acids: CASSLAGNTEAFF. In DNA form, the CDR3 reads TGTGCCAGCAGCTTAGCAGGGAACACTGAAGCTTTCTTT.

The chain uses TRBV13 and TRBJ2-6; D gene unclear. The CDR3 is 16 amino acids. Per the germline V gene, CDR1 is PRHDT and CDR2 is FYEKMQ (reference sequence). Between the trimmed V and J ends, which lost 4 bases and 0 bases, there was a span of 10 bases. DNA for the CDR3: TGTGCCAGCAGCTCCGCCCGACTCTCTGGGGCCAACGTCCTGACTTTC. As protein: CASSSARLSGANVLTF.

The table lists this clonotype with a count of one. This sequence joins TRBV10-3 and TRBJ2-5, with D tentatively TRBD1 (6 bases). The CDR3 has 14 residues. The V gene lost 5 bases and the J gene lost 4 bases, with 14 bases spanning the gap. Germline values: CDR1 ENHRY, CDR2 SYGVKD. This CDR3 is CAISWGPLPETQYF. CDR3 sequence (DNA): TGTGCCATCAGTTGGGGGCCCCTCCCAGAGACCCAGTACTTC.

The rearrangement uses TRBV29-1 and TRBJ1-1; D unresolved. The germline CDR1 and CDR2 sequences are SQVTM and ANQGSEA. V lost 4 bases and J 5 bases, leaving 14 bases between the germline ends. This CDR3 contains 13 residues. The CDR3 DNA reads TGCAGCGTTGGGGCGGGGAGCGGGACTGAAGCTTTCTTT. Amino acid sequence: CSVGAGSGTEAFF.